This T cell receptor beta chain is from a study of T-cell reconstitution after alpha-beta-depleted transplantation in children. Using unique molecular identifiers, the investigators prepared the TCRbeta library. TCRdb processed the PCR reads anew with MiXCR; each CDR3 protein has one entry. The sample lists some 600,000 distinct CDR3 sequences; 10% to 15% were seen once. Study-level points and caveats: The high TCRbeta diversity at day 60 in some patients came from surviving recipient T cells and thymic progenitors. T-cell counts and diversity were attributed mostly to newly produced T cells one year after transplant. Alpha-beta T cells about two months after transplant reportedly derived from several hundred expanded graft clones.

Note on this clonotype: Its antigen remains unidentified.

The CDR3 runs 16 residues. Germline V lookup: CDR1 SGHAT, CDR2 FQNNGV. V shed 2 bases and J 9 bases; nucleotides not matched to a gene: 8. The rearrangement links TRBV11-2 to TRBJ2-1; 12 bases agree with TRBD2. The TCR was taken from a male patient younger than 18 who had a stem cell transplant for acute myeloid leukemia, so the T cells may come from the graft donor. The sequenced sample was PBMCs, mostly from graft donor cells, obtained 360 days after TCRalphabeta/CD19-depleted stem cell transplant. The CDR3 protein is CASSLLAGGLYSEQFF. The DNA for the CDR3 is TGTGCCAGCAGCTTACTAGCGGGAGGGCTATATAGTGAGCAGTTCTTC.